These T cell receptor beta chains were read from a single sample in a study of control samples from healthy donors and cancer patients. Data came from immunoSEQ multiplex PCR; TCRdb stores just in-frame clones and leaves some out. The table lists around 84,000 clones, about 79% of them singletons. Sequencing was done on a sample of PBMCs. These receptors originate from a man aged 55-75 years with head and neck cancer. CDR3s include the opening cysteine and the closing phenylalanine or tryptophan. A D gene is named only where the DNA matches it firmly. Clone sizes are given selectively: once, few, many, or a class where the clone is expanded.

size	D	J	length	V	CDR3	DNA
few	-	TRBJ2-7	13	TRBV5-6	CASSPLASYEQYF	TGTGCCAGCAGCCCGTTGGCCTCCTACGAGCAGTACTTC
once	-	TRBJ2-2	20	TRBV19	CASSIGSVRGRTPPFGELFF	TGTGCCAGTAGTATAGGTTCAGTCCGGGGCAGGACCCCTCCTTTCGGGGAGCTGTTTTTT
-	TRBD1	TRBJ1-2	14	TRBV5-1	CASSSTGVNYGYTF	TGCGCCAGCAGCTCTACAGGGGTTAACTATGGCTACACCTTC
-	-	TRBJ2-1	14	TRBV27	CASTSWTNNNEQFF	TGTGCCAGCACCTCGTGGACTAACAACAATGAGCAGTTCTTC
-	-	TRBJ1-1	15	TRBV11-2	CASSRVRMGQTEAFF	TGTGCCAGCAGCCGCGTTAGGATGGGACAAACTGAAGCTTTCTTT
once	TRBD2	TRBJ2-1	15	TRBV6-5	CASSYSLAGANEQFF	TGTGCCAGCAGTTACTCGCTAGCGGGAGCGAATGAGCAGTTCTTC
-	TRBD1	TRBJ2-1	14	TRBV5-1	CASSLWTGGNEQFF	TGCGCCAGCAGCCTTTGGACAGGGGGCAATGAGCAGTTCTTC
medium-sized	-	TRBJ1-1	15	TRBV28	CASSQYRARNTEAFF	TGTGCCAGCAGTCAATACAGGGCAAGGAACACTGAAGCTTTCTTT
-	-	TRBJ2-3	17	TRBV23-1	CASSGASGWERTDTQYF	TGCGCCAGCAGTGGGGCCTCAGGGTGGGAGCGCACAGATACGCAGTATTTT
-	TRBD1	TRBJ2-7	14	TRBV9	CASSVTGGANEQYF	TGTGCCAGCAGCGTAACAGGGGGTGCGAACGAGCAGTACTTC
once	-	TRBJ2-5	15	TRBV7-9	CASSLSTAREETQYF	TGTGCCAGCAGCTTATCTACGGCTCGTGAGGAGACCCAGTACTTC
-	-	TRBJ2-5	12	TRBV18	CASSPPQETQYF	TGTGCCAGCTCACCACCCCAGGAGACCCAGTACTTC
-	-	TRBJ1-1	14	TRBV3-1/TRBV3-2	CASSQMNAGTEAFF	TGTGCCAGCAGCCAAATGAATGCAGGGACTGAAGCTTTCTTT
-	TRBD1	TRBJ2-5	13	TRBV10-1	CASSGDRVETQYF	TGCGCCAGCAGTGGGGACAGGGTTGAGACCCAGTACTTC
once	TRBD2	TRBJ2-7	15	TRBV14	CASSRGTSGITEQYF	TGTGCCAGCAGCCGAGGGACTAGCGGGATTACCGAGCAGTACTTC
-	-	TRBJ1-5	15	TRBV28	CASRPRGAPNQPQHF	TGTGCCAGCAGACCGCGGGGGGCCCCCAATCAGCCCCAGCATTTT
-	TRBD1	TRBJ2-7	11	TRBV29-1	CSVRDRREQYF	TGCAGCGTCCGGGACAGGCGCGAGCAGTACTTC
-	-	TRBJ1-1	12	TRBV2	CASRGPSSEAFF	TGTGCCAGCAGAGGGCCTTCTTCAGAAGCTTTCTTT
-	-	TRBJ1-5	15	TRBV19	CASSIDGGWNQPQHF	TGTGCCAGTAGTATAGATGGCGGATGGAATCAGCCCCAGCATTTT
-	-	TRBJ1-2	14	TRBV27	CASSLSAGDGGYTF	TGTGCCAGCAGTTTATCAGCAGGGGATGGGGGCTACACCTTC
-	-	TRBJ2-4	16	TRBV11-2	CASSSFVRVAKNIQYF	TGTGCCAGCAGCTCCTTCGTCCGGGTGGCCAAAAACATTCAGTACTTC
-	TRBD1	TRBJ1-2	12	TRBV10-3	CATQGEVWGYTF	TGTGCCACCCAGGGGGAAGTTTGGGGCTACACCTTC
-	-	TRBJ2-4	13	TRBV16	CATSAGPGNIQYF	TGTGCCACCTCGGCCGGTCCTGGAAACATTCAGTACTTC